This TCR beta chain derives from a study of blood T cell repertoires in COVID-19. Looking at the study overall: Both acute and convalescent COVID-19 samples were obtained from the United States, Italy and Spain.

Germline V CDR1 and CDR2: SEHNR, FQNEAQ (reference sequence). V lost 5 bases, J lost 3 bases, and 11 bases lay in between. CDR3 length: 13 residues. Data came from immunoSEQ multiplex PCR; TCRdb stores just in-frame clones and leaves some out. There are 88,000 or so clones in the sample; more than 75% occur only once, and 20% to 25% lies in the top ten. The sequenced sample consisted of peripheral blood. This clonotype was sampled from a human donor in a cohort sampled during active COVID-19. This chain joins TRBV7-9 and TRBJ2-7; D uncertain. The CDR3 loop reads CASSLNSGYEQYF. CDR3 coding DNA: TGTGCCAGCAGCCTCAACTCGGGCTACGAGCAGTACTTC.